This T cell receptor (delta chain) was retrieved from a study of gamma-delta T cells after stem cell transplantation. TCRdb re-identified clones in the RT-PCR reads via CATT. The sample yields around 16,000 delta-chain clones, approximately 8.5% seen once. This clone was detected a few times. This DNA's translation differs at residue 11 from TCRdb's protein, which comes from a much larger clone; a read error is likely, and the protein shown is translated from the DNA. Germline V CDR1 and CDR2: TSWWSYY, QGS. Trimming left V 3 bases short and J 0 bases short, with 26 bases between. This CDR3 is 20 amino acids long.

The chain recombines TRDV1 with TRDJ1; D might be TRDD3 (6 bases). The receptor was derived from a human donor. It is not recorded whose cells these are; they may come from a transplant donor. Input material: gamma-delta T cells. DNA for the CDR3: TGTGCTCTTGGGGATCCTCTCTTCCCGTACCGGGGGACCTACACCGATAAACTCATCTTT. Protein product: CALGDPLFPYRGTYTDKLIF.